This T cell receptor (beta chain) comes out of a study of T cell responses to AZD1222 COVID-19 vaccine. The CDR3 extends over 15 amino acids. Trimming removed 6 bases from V and 8 bases from J, with 20 bases in between. The germline V gene has CDR1 MNHEY and CDR2 SVGAGI. Analyses pooled second doses at about 4 or about 12 weeks. About this clone: Its antigen remains unknown.

This table comes from immunoSEQ multiplex PCR, and its TCRdb copy is limited to in-frame clones, with some not included. Of 100,000 or so clones listed, approximately 89% are singletons. Study-level results: Unmutated regions of variants are reportedly targeted by nearly half of spike-specific TCRs. Among those given AZD1222, only 5 to 7 were seropositive at baseline. In a largely white British group with more females than males, clonal diversity was possibly underestimated.

The V gene is TRBV6-5, the J gene TRBJ2-1, with a weak D call TRBD2 (6 bases). This TCR came from an adult who received the AZD1222 COVID-19 vaccine. The sequencing used peripheral blood, collected 28 days after the second AZD1222 dose. DNA of the CDR3: TGTGCCAGCAGCCGGCCCGGGACTGCGAACGATGAGCAGTTCTTC. It specifies CASSRPGTANDEQFF.